This T cell receptor beta chain was observed in a study of T cells expressing NK-cell markers. Overall study context: Eight donors were sequenced, of whom seven were HCMV-seropositive, while the remaining one was HCMV-seronegative.

General study findings and limits: Expanded NKG2C+ T cell clones were not confirmed as HCMV-specific. In four donors, these clonotypes also led the CD3+CD56-NKG2C+ fraction.

Per the germline V gene, CDR1 is SGHAT and CDR2 is FQNNGV. The CDR3 sequence is 15 residues long. As to this clonotype: The antigen remains undetermined.

TCR beta cDNA was made by 5'RACE template switching with UMIs. From its re-call of the 5' RACE reads, TCRdb lists each CDR3 protein once, without DNA. The sample's table shows some 460,000 distinct CDR3 sequences. The sample comprised blood T cells: a sorted CD56 or NKG2C T cell subset, CD4+ or CD8+ T cells, or bulk PBMC T cells (not recorded which). The chain is built from TRBV11-2 and TRBJ2-1; TCRdb designates TRBD2, a call that cannot be tested without DNA. The source is a woman aged 50 to 60 in good health. CDR3 protein: CASSGAGGLRYEQFF. Full variable domain (outside the CDR3, taken from reference TRBV11-2 and TRBJ2-1): EAGVAQSPRYKIIEKRQSVAFWCNPISGHATLYWYQQILGQGPKLLIQFQNNGVVDDSQLPKDRFSAERLKGVDSTLKIQPAKLEDSAVYLCASSGAGGLRYEQFFGPGTRLTVL.